This T cell receptor (beta chain) was recorded in a study of shared clonotypes between healthy human individuals. About the research overall: Researchers assigned three CD4 naive, three CD4 memory, two CD8 naive and one CD8 memory plate to each donor.

Germline values: CDR1 LNHNV, CDR2 YYDKDF (reference sequence). Trimming removed 3 bases from V and 2 bases from J; junction bases left unmatched: 7. The CDR3 length is 16 residues. Replicate PCRs from sorted subsets contained around 200 ng DNA, which is 29,000 or so T cell genomes. The protocol was immunoSEQ multiplex PCR, while the TCRdb copy is restricted to in-frame clones and leaves out a portion. The sample has some 630,000 clones, around 72% seen once. The chain employs TRBV15 and TRBJ2-5; 9 bases fit TRBD1. Sequencing was performed on memory CD4+ T cells sorted from blood. Stated subset: CD45RA-negative fraction. The receptor was isolated from a woman aged 25 to 39 in good health. CDR3 nucleotides: TGTGCCACCAGCAGCCCAGGGACAGGGATACAAGAGACCCAGTACTTC. Translating gives CATSSPGTGIQETQYF. Filled out from reference TRBV15 and TRBJ2-5, the complete variable domain reads DAMVIQNPRYQVTQFGKPVTLSCSQTLNHNVMYWYQQKSSQAPKLLFHYYDKDFNNEADTPDNFQSRRPNTSFCFLDIRSPGLGDTAMYLCATSSPGTGIQETQYFGPGTRLLVL.